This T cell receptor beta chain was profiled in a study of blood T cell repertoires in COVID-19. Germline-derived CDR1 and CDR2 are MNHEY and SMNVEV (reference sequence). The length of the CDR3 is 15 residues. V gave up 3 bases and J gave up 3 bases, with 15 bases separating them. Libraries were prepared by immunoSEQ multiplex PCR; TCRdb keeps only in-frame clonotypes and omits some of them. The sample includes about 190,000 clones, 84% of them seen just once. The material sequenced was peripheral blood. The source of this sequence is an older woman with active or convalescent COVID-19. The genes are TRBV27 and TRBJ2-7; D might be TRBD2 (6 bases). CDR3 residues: CASSFWGDGNYEQYF. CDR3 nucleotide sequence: TGTGCCAGCAGTTTTTGGGGGGACGGGAACTACGAGCAGTACTTC.